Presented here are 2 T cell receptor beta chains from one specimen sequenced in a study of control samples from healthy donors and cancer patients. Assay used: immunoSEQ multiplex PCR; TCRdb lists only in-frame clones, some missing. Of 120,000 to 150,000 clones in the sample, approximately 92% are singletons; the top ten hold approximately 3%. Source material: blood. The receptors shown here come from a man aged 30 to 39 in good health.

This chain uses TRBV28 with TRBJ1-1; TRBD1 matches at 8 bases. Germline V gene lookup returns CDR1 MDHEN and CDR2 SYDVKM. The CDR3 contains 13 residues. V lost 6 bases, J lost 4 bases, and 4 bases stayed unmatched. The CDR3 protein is CASSRGQATEAFF. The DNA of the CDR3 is TGTGCCAGCAGCAGGGGGCAGGCCACTGAAGCTTTCTTT.

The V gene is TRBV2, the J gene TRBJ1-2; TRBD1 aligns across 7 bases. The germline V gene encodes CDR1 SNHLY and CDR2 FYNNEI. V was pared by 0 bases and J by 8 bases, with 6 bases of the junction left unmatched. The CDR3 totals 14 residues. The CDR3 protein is CASSEAPDRPGYTF. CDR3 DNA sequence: TGTGCCAGCAGTGAAGCGCCGGACAGGCCAGGCTACACCTTC.